The clone carrying this T cell receptor (beta chain) has ten or more counts. This sample was taken from a study of regulatory T cells in long-lasting Graves disease. TCR beta libraries were built with iRepertoire HTBI primers and Arm-PCR of CDR3 regions. TCRdb independently ran MiXCR on the multiplex PCR reads; one entry per CDR3 protein. The sample has 350,000 to 400,000 distinct CDR3 sequences, about 16% seen once. Described time point: newly diagnosed GD, antithyroid drugs for less than 3 months. With RNA extracted from PBMCs as input, the TCR library was made. Trimming shortened V by 1 base and J by 1 base, and 8 bases separated the two germline ends. Germline V gene data show CDR1 as DFQATT and CDR2 as SNEGSKA (reference sequence). The CDR3 length is 14 residues.

Sequencing was performed on peripheral blood mononuclear cells (PBMCs), taken at new diagnosis, from a patient treated with antithyroid drugs. The chain joins TRBV20-1 to TRBJ2-1; D unresolved. This clonotype was sampled from a female donor with Graves disease. CDR3 sequence (DNA): TGCAGTGCTAGAGGGGTCAGTTCCTACAATGAGCAGTTCTTC. Translation: CSARGVSSYNEQFF.